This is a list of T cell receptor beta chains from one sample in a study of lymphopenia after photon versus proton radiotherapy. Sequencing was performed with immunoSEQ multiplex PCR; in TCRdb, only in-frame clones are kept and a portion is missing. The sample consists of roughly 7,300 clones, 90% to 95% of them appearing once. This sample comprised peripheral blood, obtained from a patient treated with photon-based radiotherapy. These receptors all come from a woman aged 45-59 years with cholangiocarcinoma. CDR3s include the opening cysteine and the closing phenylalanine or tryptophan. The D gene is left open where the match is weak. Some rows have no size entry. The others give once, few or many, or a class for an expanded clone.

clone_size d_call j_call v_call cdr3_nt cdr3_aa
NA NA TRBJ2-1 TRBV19 TGTGCCAGTAGTATTTCGGGACCGGGGGAGCAGTTCTTC CASSISGPGEQFF
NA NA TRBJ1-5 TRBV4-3 TGCGCCAGCAGCCAAGAGTTCGTCAGGGGTAATCAACCCCAGCATTTT CASSQEFVRGNQPQHF
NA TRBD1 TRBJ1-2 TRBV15 TGTGCCACCAGCAGGATACAGGGGGGCGGCTACACCTTC CATSRIQGGGYTF
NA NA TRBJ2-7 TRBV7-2 TGTGCCAGCAGCTTTGGCCACGGCTCCTACGAGCAGTACTTC CASSFGHGSYEQYF
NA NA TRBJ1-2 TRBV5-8 TGTGCCAGCAGCTTCCGCTCCTTGGGTGACAAGTGGGGCTACACCTTC CASSFRSLGDKWGYTF
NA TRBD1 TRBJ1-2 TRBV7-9 TGTGCCAGCAGCCTACCTATTGGGACAGGGGGCAGCTATGGCTACACCTTC CASSLPIGTGGSYGYTF
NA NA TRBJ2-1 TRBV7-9 TGTGCCAGCAGCTTCGGGGGACGTCACTCCTACAATGAGCAGTTCTTC CASSFGGRHSYNEQFF
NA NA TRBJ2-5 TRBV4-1 TGCGCCAGCAGCCACGCCATAGGAGCTTGGGGGGGCGAGGAGACCCAGTACTTC CASSHAIGAWGGEETQYF
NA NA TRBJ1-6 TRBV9 TGTGCCAGCAGCGTACTCAGGGATAATTCACCCCTCCACTTT CASSVLRDNSPLHF
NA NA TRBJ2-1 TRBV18 TGTGCCAGCTCACCACTCCAGGGGCAGTTCTTC CASSPLQGQFF
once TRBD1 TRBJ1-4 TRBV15 TGTGCCACCAGCAGAGATTCCAGGGGGATTAATGAAAAACTGTTTTTT CATSRDSRGINEKLFF
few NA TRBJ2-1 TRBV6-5 TGTGCCAGCAGTTACTCGAGGGGGGGAGCGGGGTCTGAGCAGTTCTTC CASSYSRGGAGSEQFF
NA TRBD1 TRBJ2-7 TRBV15 TGTGCCACCAGCGAGTTCGGGACAGGGATTACGGAGCAGTACTTC CATSEFGTGITEQYF
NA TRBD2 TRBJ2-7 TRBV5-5 TGTGCCAGCAGTTGGGACTACTCTTACGAGCAGTACTTC CASSWDYSYEQYF
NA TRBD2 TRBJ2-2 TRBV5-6 TGTGCCAGCAGACGGGGGGATCTCGGGGAGCTGTTTTTT CASRRGDLGELFF
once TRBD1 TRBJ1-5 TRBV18 TGTGCCAGCTCACCACAGGCTCCGGGACAGGGAAATCAGCCCCAGCATTTT CASSPQAPGQGNQPQHF
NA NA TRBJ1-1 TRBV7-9 TGTGCCAGCAGCTTGCCAGGCTGGAACACTGAAGCTTTCTTT CASSLPGWNTEAFF
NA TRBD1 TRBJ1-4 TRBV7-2 TGTGCCAGCAGCAAACAGGGGGCTTCTAATGAAAAACTGTTTTTT CASSKQGASNEKLFF
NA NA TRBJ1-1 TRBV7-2 TGTGCCAGCACCGTTATTGGTTCAGCGGCTGAAGCTTTCTTT CASTVIGSAAEAFF
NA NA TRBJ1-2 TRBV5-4 TGTGCCAGCAGCTCCCTGGACAGCACCAGCTACTATGGCTACACCTTC CASSSLDSTSYYGYTF
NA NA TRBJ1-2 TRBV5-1 TGCGCCAGCAGCCCTCAGGGTTCCCTTGATGGCTACACCTTC CASSPQGSLDGYTF
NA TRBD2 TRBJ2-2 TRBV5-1 TGCGCCAGCAGCTTGAAGCGGGGTCGGGCCGGGGAGCTGTTTTTT CASSLKRGRAGELFF
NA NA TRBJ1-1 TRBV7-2 TGTGCCAGCAGCTTAGTCCCGGGGGCCACTGAAGCTTTCTTT CASSLVPGATEAFF
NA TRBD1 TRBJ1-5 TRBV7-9 TGTGCCAGCAGCTTCGACAGGGGTGGCAATCAGCCCCAGCATTTT CASSFDRGGNQPQHF
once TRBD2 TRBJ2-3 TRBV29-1 TGCAGCGTTTCCAATAGCGGGGGGGCCACAGATACGCAGTATTTT CSVSNSGGATDTQYF
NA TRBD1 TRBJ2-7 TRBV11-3 TGTGCCAGCAGCGCAGGGGGTCCCTACGAGCAGTACTTC CASSAGGPYEQYF
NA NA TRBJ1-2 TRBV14 TGTGCCAGCAGCCGCATTCAGGGGTCCAACTATGGCTACACCTTC CASSRIQGSNYGYTF
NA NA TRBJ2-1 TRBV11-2 TGTGCCAGCAGCTTTGCGACCTACACCGGAGATGAGCAGTTCTTC CASSFATYTGDEQFF
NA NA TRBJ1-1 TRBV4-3 TGCGCCAGCAGCCAAGACAGGCTGAACACTGAAGCTTTCTTT CASSQDRLNTEAFF
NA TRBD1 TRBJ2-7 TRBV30 TGTGCCTCGACGAGGGACAGTTACTACGAGCAGTACTTC CASTRDSYYEQYF
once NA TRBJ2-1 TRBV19 TGTGCCACCAGGGGCACGGCGGGGGATGTTTACAGTGAGCAGTTCTTC CATRGTAGDVYSEQFF
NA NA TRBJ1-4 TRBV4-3 TGCGCCAGCAGCCATCTCATCGGCGAAACTAATGAAAAACTGTTTTTT CASSHLIGETNEKLFF
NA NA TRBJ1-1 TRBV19 TGTGCCAGTAGTAGGAGAGGAACTCTGAACACTGAAGCTTTCTTT CASSRRGTLNTEAFF
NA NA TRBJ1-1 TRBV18 TGTGCCAGCTCACCAGGAATCGACCGGAATGAAGCTTTCTTT CASSPGIDRNEAFF
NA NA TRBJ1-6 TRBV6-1 TGTGCCAGCAGTGGGACAGCCTCTAATTCACCCCTCCACTTT CASSGTASNSPLHF
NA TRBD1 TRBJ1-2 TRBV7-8 TGTGCCAGCAGCTTAGGAAACAGGGGCGGCTACACCTTC CASSLGNRGGYTF
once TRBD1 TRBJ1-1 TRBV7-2 TGTGCCAGCAGACCAATGGTGGGATACAGGGGGCTGGTTGAAGCTTTCTTT CASRPMVGYRGLVEAFF
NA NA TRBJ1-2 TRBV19 TGTGCCAGTAGTATATGCAGGGAATCGTGTGGCTACACCTTC CASSICRESCGYTF
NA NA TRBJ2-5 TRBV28 TGTGCCAGCACCCGACTAGGGCAGCAAGAGACCCAGTACTTC CASTRLGQQETQYF
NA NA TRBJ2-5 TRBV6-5 TGTGCCAGCAGTTTCCGACGGAGGGGGGAGACCCAGTACTTC CASSFRRRGETQYF
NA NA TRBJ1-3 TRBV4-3 TGCGCCAGCAGCCGAACAGGGACATCAGGAAACACCATATATTTT CASSRTGTSGNTIYF
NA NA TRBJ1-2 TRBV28 TGTGCCAGCAGCCCCCTAGATGGCTACACCTTC CASSPLDGYTF
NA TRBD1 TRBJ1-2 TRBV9 TGTGCCAGCAGCGTAGGTGGGACAGGGTATGGAGGCTACACCTTC CASSVGGTGYGGYTF
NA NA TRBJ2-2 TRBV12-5 TGTGCTAGTGGTTCACACACCGGGGAGCTGTTTTTT CASGSHTGELFF
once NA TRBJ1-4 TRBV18 TGTGCCAGCTCACCAGTAAAGGGCCCAACTAATGAAAAACTGTTTTTT CASSPVKGPTNEKLFF
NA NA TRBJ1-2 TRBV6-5 TGTGCCAGCAGCCTTAGGGGGTATGGCTACACCTTC CASSLRGYGYTF
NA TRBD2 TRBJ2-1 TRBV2 TGTGCCAGCAGTGGGGGAACTAGCGGATACAATGAGCAGTTCTTC CASSGGTSGYNEQFF
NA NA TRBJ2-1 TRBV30 TGTGCCTGGAGTGTTGTGGGGGTCCCCTACAATGAGCAGTTCTTC CAWSVVGVPYNEQFF
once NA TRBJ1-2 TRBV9 TGTGCCAGCACCCGAACAAGTTTTAGCCCTAACTATGGCTACACCTTC CASTRTSFSPNYGYTF
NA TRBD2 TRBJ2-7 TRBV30 TGTGCCTGGAGCCCAAGCGGGGGCGAGCAGTACTTC CAWSPSGGEQYF